These T cell receptor beta chains were read from a single sample in a study of cytotoxic CD8 clonotypes in ibrutinib-treated CLL. Profiled with immunoSEQ multiplex PCR; TCRdb holds only in-frame clones, not every one. The repertoire holds approximately 30,000 clones, with 57% as singletons. This specimen consisted of PBMCs, obtained before ibrutinib treatment. Source of these receptors: a human donor with chronic lymphocytic leukemia. Both conserved end residues are part of each CDR3. D genes are given only for firm matches. Clone size is stated in some rows and not others, as once, few, many or a class when expanded.

TRBV10-3	TRBD1	NA	TRBJ2-3	CATKGQNNTDTQYF	TGTGCCACAAAGGGACAGAACAACACAGATACGCAGTATTTT
TRBV6-1	TRBD1	NA	TRBJ2-1	CASNGGTGLYNEQFF	TGTGCCAGCAATGGAGGGACAGGGCTATACAATGAGCAGTTCTTC
TRBV6-5	NA	NA	TRBJ1-1	CASSYSRESEAFF	TGTGCCAGCAGTTACTCTCGGGAATCTGAAGCTTTCTTT
TRBV14	NA	few	TRBJ1-6	CASSPYPDSPLHF	TGTGCCAGCAGCCCCTACCCAGATTCACCCCTCCACTTT
TRBV29-1	NA	few	TRBJ2-5	CSVARQFQETQYF	TGCAGCGTTGCCCGGCAGTTCCAAGAGACCCAGTACTTC
TRBV6-1	TRBD1	few	TRBJ2-3	CASRGQGADTQYF	TGTGCCAGCAGAGGACAGGGGGCAGATACGCAGTATTTT
TRBV2	NA	few	TRBJ1-3	CASRERPRSGNTIYF	TGTGCCAGCAGGGAAAGGCCGCGCTCTGGAAACACCATATATTTT
TRBV18	TRBD1	NA	TRBJ2-7	CASSPKMTGAISYEQYF	TGTGCCAGCTCCCCAAAAATGACAGGGGCGATCTCCTACGAGCAGTACTTC
TRBV28	NA	NA	TRBJ1-1	CASMQRAAEAFF	TGTGCCAGCATGCAGAGGGCCGCTGAAGCTTTCTTT
TRBV9	NA	NA	TRBJ2-3	CASSVPISGTATDTQYF	TGTGCCAGCAGCGTACCAATTAGCGGCACGGCCACAGATACGCAGTATTTT
TRBV28	NA	NA	TRBJ2-3	CASSSSVTDTQYF	TGTGCCAGCAGTTCTAGCGTGACAGATACGCAGTATTTT
TRBV5-1	NA	NA	TRBJ2-1	CASSSELGASSYNEQFF	TGCGCCAGCAGCTCCGAATTAGGGGCCAGCTCCTACAATGAGCAGTTCTTC
TRBV27	TRBD1	NA	TRBJ2-7	CASSLDAGQATYEQYF	TGTGCCAGCAGTTTAGATGCGGGACAGGCGACCTACGAGCAGTACTTC
TRBV20-1	NA	NA	TRBJ2-1	CSARRLGEQFF	TGCAGTGCCAGGCGACTCGGCGAGCAGTTCTTC
TRBV11-1	NA	NA	TRBJ2-3	CASSLDGDTQYF	TGTGCCAGCAGCTTAGATGGAGATACGCAGTATTTT
TRBV4-3	TRBD2	medium-sized	TRBJ2-3	CASSLGTSGRDTQYF	TGCGCCAGCAGCCTCGGGACTAGCGGGAGAGATACGCAGTATTTT
TRBV13	NA	few	TRBJ1-2	CASSFRTLGYTF	TGTGCCAGCAGCTTCAGGACACTTGGCTACACCTTC
TRBV6-5	NA	few	TRBJ2-7	CASSHSYEQYF	TGTGCCAGCAGTCACAGCTACGAGCAGTACTTC
TRBV28	NA	NA	TRBJ1-2	CASSLFGKEGYTF	TGTGCCAGCAGTTTATTTGGGAAGGAAGGCTACACCTTC
TRBV10-2	TRBD2	NA	TRBJ2-7	CASSAGGSPYEQYF	TGCGCCAGCAGTGCGGGAGGGTCCCCCTACGAGCAGTACTTC
TRBV5-1	TRBD2	few	TRBJ2-3	CASSLSGVDTQYF	TGCGCCAGCAGCTTGAGCGGGGTAGATACGCAGTATTTT
TRBV10-1	TRBD1	NA	TRBJ1-1	CASSPQGAVMNTEAFF	TGCGCCAGCAGTCCTCAGGGGGCTGTTATGAACACTGAAGCTTTCTTT
TRBV19	TRBD1	NA	TRBJ1-5	CASSPQGQGVGPQHF	TGTGCCAGTAGCCCGCAGGGACAGGGAGTGGGGCCCCAGCATTTT
TRBV9	NA	NA	TRBJ1-1	CASSPRDKDEAFF	TGTGCCAGCAGCCCACGGGACAAGGATGAAGCTTTCTTT
TRBV27	NA	few	TRBJ2-1	CASSPRFGVVGNEQFF	TGTGCCAGCAGTCCACGGTTCGGCGTAGTGGGAAATGAGCAGTTCTTC
TRBV29-1	NA	NA	TRBJ1-2	CSVVDIEGYGYTF	TGCAGCGTTGTTGACATCGAAGGCTATGGCTACACCTTC
TRBV7-6	TRBD2	NA	TRBJ2-1	CASSLAGGPYNEQFF	TGTGCCAGCAGTTTAGCGGGAGGGCCTTACAATGAGCAGTTCTTC